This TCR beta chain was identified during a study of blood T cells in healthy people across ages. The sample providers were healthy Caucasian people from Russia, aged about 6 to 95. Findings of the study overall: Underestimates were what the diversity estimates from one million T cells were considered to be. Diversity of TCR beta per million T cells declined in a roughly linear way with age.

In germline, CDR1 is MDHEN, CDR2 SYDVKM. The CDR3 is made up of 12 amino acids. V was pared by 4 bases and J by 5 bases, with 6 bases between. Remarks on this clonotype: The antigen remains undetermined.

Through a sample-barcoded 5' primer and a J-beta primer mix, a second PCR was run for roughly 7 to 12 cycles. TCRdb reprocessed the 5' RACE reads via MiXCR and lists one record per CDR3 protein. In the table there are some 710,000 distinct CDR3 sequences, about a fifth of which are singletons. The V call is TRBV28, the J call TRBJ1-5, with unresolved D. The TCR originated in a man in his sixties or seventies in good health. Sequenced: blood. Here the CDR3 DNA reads TGTGCCAGCAGTTCCTCCTATCAGCCCCAGCATTTT. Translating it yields CASSSSYQPQHF.